Listed below are T cell receptor beta chains from one sample, sequenced in a study of control samples from healthy donors and cancer patients. Clones were sequenced by immunoSEQ multiplex PCR, and TCRdb holds only the in-frame ones, with some missing. The profile shows some 95,000 clones, more than 90% of them singletons. Input material: blood. Receptors originate from a human donor in good health. The donor label of this sample is uncertain. Both conserved end residues are part of each CDR3. The D gene is left open where the match is weak. Clone size is shown for a subset of rows, as once, few, many or a class of expanded clone.

j_gene,d_gene,v_gene,abundance,CDR3aa,CDR3nt
TRBJ2-7,-,TRBV18,once,CASSNDNYEQYF,TGTGCCAGCTCAAACGACAACTACGAGCAGTACTTC
TRBJ2-1,-,TRBV3-1/TRBV3-2,-,CASSQGGIGEQFF,TGTGCCAGCAGCCAAGGGGGAATTGGTGAGCAGTTCTTC
TRBJ2-1,-,TRBV27,-,CASSWSGLVRKHNEQFF,TGTGCCAGCAGTTGGTCGGGGTTGGTGCGAAAACACAATGAGCAGTTCTTC
TRBJ2-5,TRBD1,TRBV19,-,CASSKQGAEETQYF,TGTGCCAGTAGTAAACAGGGGGCTGAAGAGACCCAGTACTTC
TRBJ2-5,TRBD1,TRBV9,once,CASSADQGQAVETQYF,TGTGCCAGCAGCGCGGACCAGGGACAGGCCGTCGAGACCCAGTACTTC
TRBJ2-1,-,TRBV27,-,CASSFKVRSRGGQEQFF,TGTGCCAGCAGTTTTAAGGTACGATCGCGGGGAGGCCAAGAGCAGTTCTTC
TRBJ1-5,-,TRBV7-2,few,CASSLFYQSNQPQHF,TGTGCCAGCAGCTTATTCTATCAGAGCAATCAGCCCCAGCATTTT
TRBJ2-1,-,TRBV29-1,once,CSVEGRNEQFF,TGCAGCGTTGAGGGTCGTAATGAGCAGTTCTTC
TRBJ2-2,-,TRBV5-4,-,CASSLAQKNTGELFF,TGTGCCAGCAGCTTGGCACAAAAGAACACCGGGGAGCTGTTTTTT
TRBJ2-7,TRBD1,TRBV11-3,-,CASSQRQGYEQYF,TGTGCCAGCAGCCAACGACAGGGCTACGAGCAGTACTTC
TRBJ1-3,-,TRBV5-4,few,CASSLWGDAGNTIYF,TGTGCCAGCAGCTTGTGGGGGGATGCTGGAAACACCATATATTTT
TRBJ1-5,TRBD1,TRBV10-3,-,CAISESTGQGKGQPQHF,TGTGCCATCAGTGAGTCGACCGGACAGGGGAAGGGTCAGCCCCAGCATTTT
TRBJ1-6,-,TRBV5-1,few,CASSRGTINSPLHF,TGCGCCAGCAGCCGGGGGACCATTAATTCACCCCTCCACTTT
TRBJ2-1,TRBD1,TRBV9,-,CASSAPGTGRNEQFF,TGTGCCAGCAGCGCTCCCGGGACAGGTAGGAATGAGCAGTTCTTC
TRBJ1-5,-,TRBV7-2,-,CASSLTFGEQPQHF,TGTGCCAGCAGCTTAACATTTGGGGAGCAGCCCCAGCATTTT
TRBJ1-1,-,TRBV7-9,-,CASSSNSMNTEAFF,TGTGCCAGCAGCTCAAACAGTATGAACACTGAAGCTTTCTTT
TRBJ2-2,-,TRBV18,-,CASSPNGSGELFF,TGTGCCAGCTCACCGAACGGGTCCGGGGAGCTGTTTTTT
TRBJ1-4,-,TRBV27,-,CASSPRGVYYPTNEKLFF,TGTGCCAGCAGCCCTCGGGGGGTATACTATCCAACTAATGAAAAACTGTTTTTT
TRBJ1-5,-,TRBV28,-,CASSLGGLSNQPQHF,TGTGCCAGCAGTTTAGGAGGGCTTAGCAATCAGCCCCAGCATTTT
TRBJ2-1,TRBD2,TRBV19,-,CASTRGGGNEQFF,TGTGCCAGCACTCGGGGGGGCGGGAATGAGCAGTTCTTC
TRBJ1-6,-,TRBV5-1,-,CASSEGVYNSPLHF,TGCGCCAGCAGCGAGGGTGTCTATAATTCACCCCTCCACTTT
TRBJ2-1,TRBD1,TRBV18,few,CASSPSGTGLEQFF,TGTGCCAGCTCACCCTCCGGGACAGGGCTTGAGCAGTTCTTC
TRBJ2-2,-,TRBV6-5,-,CAGGNTGELFF,TGTGCCGGAGGAAACACCGGGGAGCTGTTTTTT
TRBJ2-2,TRBD1,TRBV30,-,CAWKLQGARNTGELFF,TGTGCCTGGAAACTACAGGGGGCCCGGAACACCGGGGAGCTGTTTTTT
TRBJ2-1,TRBD2,TRBV10-3,-,CAISAASGGSSYNEQFF,TGTGCCATCAGTGCGGCTAGCGGGGGGAGCTCCTACAATGAGCAGTTCTTC
TRBJ1-2,-,TRBV6-4,-,CASSPVWGVDGYTF,TGTGCCAGCAGCCCCGTGTGGGGGGTGGATGGCTACACCTTC
TRBJ1-1,TRBD1,TRBV19,once,CASRWTGDTEAFF,TGTGCCAGTAGATGGACAGGGGACACTGAAGCTTTCTTT
TRBJ2-7,-,TRBV18,-,CASSPGANYEQYF,TGTGCCAGCTCACCAGGGGCCAACTACGAGCAGTACTTC
TRBJ2-7,TRBD1,TRBV28,-,CASRSSGRRGNVDEQYF,TGTGCCAGCAGGAGTTCGGGACGCAGGGGGAATGTCGACGAGCAGTACTTC
TRBJ2-2,TRBD2,TRBV5-6,-,CASSLFSREGTGELFF,TGTGCCAGCAGTTTGTTTAGCAGGGAGGGCACCGGGGAGCTGTTTTTT
TRBJ2-7,TRBD1,TRBV28,-,CASSFSPRWDRGTYEQYF,TGTGCCAGCAGTTTTAGCCCCCGTTGGGACAGGGGAACCTACGAGCAGTACTTC
TRBJ1-5,-,TRBV3-1/TRBV3-2,once,CASSQDYDAPGPQHF,TGTGCCAGCAGCCAAGACTACGACGCACCGGGTCCCCAGCATTTT
TRBJ1-3,-,TRBV9,-,CASSVEGSSGNTIYF,TGTGCCAGCAGCGTGGAGGGGTCCTCTGGAAACACCATATATTTT
TRBJ1-1,TRBD1,TRBV3-1/TRBV3-2,-,CASSQDPPRTGWVMNTEAFF,TGTGCCAGCAGCCAAGATCCCCCACGGACAGGGTGGGTCATGAACACTGAAGCTTTCTTT